The 22 T cell receptor beta chains presented below share a single source sample, sequenced in a study of identical twins. Using its own MiXCR run on the 5' RACE reads, TCRdb lists one record per CDR3 protein. The sample carries about 660,000 distinct CDR3 sequences, about 9.4% recorded once. These same records also appear under a second study, on yellow fever vaccine responses in identical twins.

Sequencing input: PBMCs. These receptors were collected from a woman under 30 in good health.

This clonotype was counted only a few times. V is TRBV20-1 and J is TRBJ2-3; 8 bases line up with TRBD1. CDR1 is DFQATT and CDR2 is SNEGSKA in the germline V gene (reference sequence). V dropped 6 bases and J dropped 3; count of bases not matched to a gene: 8. The CDR3 is made up of 14 amino acids. The chain's CDR3 is CSANQGAATDTQYF. The CDR3 DNA reads as TGCAGTGCGAACCAGGGGGCGGCGACAGATACGCAGTATTTT.

The chain has TRBV5-1 and TRBJ1-2; D not certain. Germline-derived CDR1 and CDR2 are SGHRS and YFSETQ. This CDR3 comprises 13 residues. Trimming shortened V by 1 base and J by 5 bases, and 9 bases separated the two germline ends. The CDR3 is CASSLRQPYGYTF. The CDR3 DNA reads as TGCGCCAGCAGCTTGAGGCAGCCTTATGGCTACACCTTC.

V and J are TRBV6-1 and TRBJ2-1; TRBD1 matches 11 bases. Germline values: CDR1 MNHNS, CDR2 SASEGT. Losses at the gene ends were 6 bases for V and 3 bases for J; bases not matched to a gene: 7. There are 16 residues in the CDR3. DNA for the CDR3: TGTGCCAGCAGACCCCGGACAGGGGGCGGCTACAATGAGCAGTTCTTC. This codes for CASRPRTGGGYNEQFF.

The chain uses TRBV7-2 and TRBJ2-7, with D perhaps matching TRBD1 or TRBD2 (5 bases each). Germline CDR1 SGHTA, CDR2 FQGNSA. This CDR3 is built from 15 residues. The germline V and J ends were trimmed by 0 bases and 3 bases, with 12 bases remaining between them. The CDR3: CASSLAPGRIYEQYF. For the CDR3, the DNA is TGTGCCAGCAGCTTAGCCCCGGGACGCATCTACGAGCAGTACTTC.

This clonotype was seen a handful of times. V is TRBV3-1 and J is TRBJ1-3; 8 bases are a match to TRBD1. Trimming removed 2 bases from V and 1 base from J; junction bases left unmatched: 7. The CDR3 contains 17 residues. Per the germline V gene, CDR1 is LGHDT and CDR2 is YNNKEL (reference sequence). The CDR3 coding sequence is TGTGCCAGCAGCCAACCGGACAGGGTACTTTCTGGAAACACCATATATTTT. Residues: CASSQPDRVLSGNTIYF.

V gene TRBV12-3 or TRBV12-4 combines with J gene TRBJ2-2; 9 bases agree with TRBD1. The CDR3 is 16 amino acids. The junction had 9 bases not matched to a gene; V was cut back by 6 bases and J by 4 bases. The CDR3 DNA reads TGTGCCAGCAGCCGAACGGACAGGGGCCGCACCGGGGAGCTGTTTTTT. Its protein is CASSRTDRGRTGELFF.

There are many counts of this clonotype. This chain links TRBV7-2 with TRBJ1-2; the D is unclear. The CDR3 consists of 15 residues. The V and J ends lost 5 bases and 9 bases respectively, with 22 bases between them. Germline V CDR1 and CDR2: SGHTA, FQGNSA. For the CDR3, the DNA is TGTGCCAGCAGCCCCCTGGGTGGAGAAGTTATGAGCTACACCTTC. It is translated as CASSPLGGEVMSYTF.

The chain joins TRBV20-1 to TRBJ1-6; no clear D gene. Germline CDR1 and CDR2: DFQATT and SNEGSKA (reference sequence). The germline V and J ends were trimmed by 6 bases and 7 bases, with 13 bases remaining between them. The CDR3 loop spans 13 amino acids. The CDR3 is CSAFLKGNSPLHF. The CDR3 coding sequence is TGCAGTGCCTTTCTCAAGGGCAATTCACCCCTCCACTTT.

The DNA for the CDR3 is TGCAGTGCTAGGGGACTAGCGGCCTACGAGCAGTACTTC. It codes for CSARGLAAYEQYF. The chain carries TRBV20-1 and TRBJ2-7, with 11 bases lining up with TRBD2. V shed 3 bases and J 2 bases; nucleotides not matched to a gene: 0. The CDR3 has 13 residues. Germline V gives CDR1 DFQATT, CDR2 SNEGSKA (reference sequence).

This clonotype has just a few counts. The V call is TRBV28, the J call TRBJ2-1, with D maybe TRBD1 (6 bases). Germline values: CDR1 MDHEN, CDR2 SYDVKM. Trimming left V 4 bases short and J 0 bases short, with 13 bases between. This CDR3 has 16 amino acids. CDR3 residues: CASSSSQGSSYNEQFF. CDR3 nucleotides: TGTGCCAGCAGTTCCTCACAGGGTAGCTCCTACAATGAGCAGTTCTTC.

This clonotype has a handful of counts. The chain links TRBV28 to TRBJ2-2, with 9 bases fitting TRBD1. The V segment lost 7 bases and the J segment 6 bases; nucleotides outside the gene matches: 18. The CDR3 sequence is 18 residues long. Germline assignment: CDR1 MDHEN and CDR2 SYDVKM. The CDR3 DNA reads TGTGCCAGCACCCCTCATTCCCCGGGACAGGGAAAGGCCGGGGAGCTGTTTTTT. It is translated as CASTPHSPGQGKAGELFF.

The chain has TRBV24-1 and TRBJ2-5; 7 nucleotides match TRBD2. Germline V gene data show CDR1 as KGHDR and CDR2 as SFDVKD. The CDR3 runs to 11 residues. With V trimmed by 11 bases and J by 4 bases, 3 bases remained unmatched. CDR3 sequence reads: CAKVAGETQYF. DNA of the CDR3: TGTGCCAAGGTAGCGGGAGAGACCCAGTACTTC.

The chain uses TRBV20-1 and TRBJ2-3; 11 bases are shared with TRBD2. Losses at the gene ends were 2 bases for V and 4 bases for J; bases not matched to a gene: 5. Per the germline V gene, CDR1 is DFQATT and CDR2 is SNEGSKA (reference sequence). The CDR3 is made up of 15 amino acids. CDR3 in DNA: TGCAGTGCTAGACTAGCGGGGGGTTATGCAGATACGCAGTATTTT. Translation: CSARLAGGYADTQYF.

This chain joins TRBV7-2 and TRBJ2-4; perhaps TRBD2 as D (6 bases). V shed 2 bases and J shed 9 bases, with 17 bases lying between them. Looked up from germline, CDR1 is SGHTA and CDR2 is FQGNSA. This CDR3 has 15 residues. The CDR3 sequence: CASSLRPPRETIQYF. The CDR3, as DNA: TGTGCCAGCAGCTTAAGGCCCCCACGGGAGACCATTCAGTACTTC.

Only a few counts were recorded for this clonotype. The chain links TRBV30 to TRBJ2-1, with TRBD2 identical over 7 bases. With 3 bases clipped from V and 9 bases from J, the junction kept 8 bases outside the gene matches. Germline V gene lookup returns CDR1 GTSNPN and CDR2 SVGIG (reference sequence). The CDR3 extends over 13 amino acids. The CDR3 coding sequence is TGTGCCTGGAGCCTAGAGACTAGCACTGAGCAGTTCTTC. This codes for CAWSLETSTEQFF.

This clonotype has only a few counts. This rearrangement joins TRBV18 to TRBJ2-7; 7 nucleotides align to TRBD1. The germline V gene has CDR1 KGHSH and CDR2 LQKENI. Germline trimming cut 6 bases from V and 6 bases from J; bases unmatched to any gene: 8. CDR3 size: 13 residues. The CDR3 region has the DNA TGTGCCAGCTCGCTCGACAGGGCCCGCGAGCAGTACTTC. It codes for CASSLDRAREQYF.

In its sample, this clonotype was seen a few times. CDR3 sequence (DNA): TGTGCCAGCAGCCACGACCCCCTATGGGGGGAGGACGGCTACACCTTC. This codes for CASSHDPLWGEDGYTF. This chain uses TRBV6-2 or TRBV6-3 with TRBJ1-2, with D perhaps TRBD1 (5 bases). Germline CDR1 and CDR2: MNHEY and SVGEGT. This CDR3 is 16 amino acids long. V dropped 6 bases and J dropped 8 bases, with 25 bases sitting between them.

This clonotype has ten or more counts. The V call is TRBV4-3, the J call TRBJ2-7, with a weak D call TRBD2 (6 bases). CDR3 length: 15 residues. CDR1 and CDR2 from the germline V gene are LGHNA and YSLEER. Trimming removed 0 bases at V and 3 bases at J, with 12 bases between. The CDR3 spells CASSQDSKGGYEQYF. CDR3 DNA sequence: TGCGCCAGCAGCCAAGATTCGAAGGGAGGCTACGAGCAGTACTTC.

V and J are TRBV20-1 and TRBJ2-2, with TRBD2 identical over 7 bases. Per the germline V gene, CDR1 is DFQATT and CDR2 is SNEGSKA (reference sequence). This CDR3 spans 18 amino acids. Trimming at V came to 0 bases and at J to 0 bases, leaving 10 bases not matched to a gene. CDR3 in DNA: TGCAGTGCTAGAGATAAGGGGAAGCGGGACCCGAACACCGGGGAGCTGTTTTTT. It encodes CSARDKGKRDPNTGELFF.

The chain is built from TRBV28 and TRBJ1-5; D perhaps matches TRBD1 (5 bases). The germline CDR1 and CDR2 sequences are MDHEN and SYDVKM. V shed 3 bases and J shed 9 bases, with 21 bases lying between them. CDR3 length equals 16 residues. CDR3 nucleotide sequence: TGTGCCAGCAGTTTTTCTCGGGACGACAGACGGCGGCCCCAGCATTTT. It is translated as CASSFSRDDRRRPQHF.

A few counts support this clonotype. V is TRBV5-1 and J is TRBJ2-1; 7 bases line up with TRBD1. V lost 3 bases to trimming and J lost 10 bases; unmatched junction nucleotides: 7. The CDR3 extends over 13 amino acids. Germline V gene sequence: CDR1 SGHRS, CDR2 YFSETQ. This CDR3 reads CASSSGTVAEQFF. CDR3 coding DNA: TGCGCCAGCAGCTCCGGGACAGTAGCCGAGCAGTTCTTC. The full variable domain, rest sourced from reference TRBV5-1 and TRBJ2-1, is KAGVTQTPRYLIKTRGQQVTLSCSPISGHRSVSWYQQTPGQGLQFLFEYFSETQRNKGNFPGRFSGRQFSNSRSEMNVSTLELGDSALYLCASSSGTVAEQFFGPGTRLTVL.

This clonotype occurred many times. The CDR3 spells CSARAPDSYEQYF. DNA of the CDR3: TGCAGTGCTAGAGCTCCGGACTCCTACGAGCAGTACTTC. This chain links TRBV20-1 with TRBJ2-7; the D is unclear. The CDR3 sequence is 13 residues long. Germline values: CDR1 DFQATT, CDR2 SNEGSKA (reference sequence). The V end lost 1 base, the J end lost 0 bases, and 7 bases lay between the germline ends.